These T cell receptor beta chains were read from a single sample in a study of T cell clones after liver transplantation. Assay used: immunoSEQ multiplex PCR; TCRdb lists only in-frame clones, some missing. Found here are roughly 65,000 clones, 85% to 95% of them singletons; the top ten hold less than 1%. Sequencing was performed on CD4+ T cells from blood, taken less than 26 months after liver transplant. The source is a human patient who received a liver transplant. Some T cells may originate from the graft donor. Each CDR3 is given with its conserved first and last residue. The D gene is left open where the match is weak. Where a row states a size, it is once, few, many or the class of an expanded clone; other rows omit it.

d_call clone_size j_call v_call cdr3_aa cdr3_nt
- once TRBJ1-2 TRBV29-1 CSATGGRANYGYTF TGCAGCGCGACGGGGGGGCGAGCTAACTATGGCTACACCTTC
- - TRBJ2-7 TRBV30 CAWSTGPEQYF TGTGCCTGGAGTACGGGCCCGGAGCAGTACTTC
- - TRBJ2-5 TRBV29-1 CSTRGWDREETQYF TGCAGCACTCGGGGGTGGGATAGAGAAGAGACCCAGTACTTC
- - TRBJ2-5 TRBV5-6 CASSPGRGYQETQYF TGTGCCAGCAGCCCGGGACGGGGGTACCAAGAGACCCAGTACTTC
TRBD2 - TRBJ2-7 TRBV5-4 CASSLLAGGPGEQYF TGTGCCAGCAGCCTACTAGCGGGAGGGCCGGGTGAGCAGTACTTC
- - TRBJ2-7 TRBV2 CASTGQVQYEQYF TGTGCCAGCACGGGGCAGGTTCAATACGAGCAGTACTTC
- - TRBJ2-2 TRBV27 CASRRAANTGELFF TGTGCCAGCAGAAGGGCAGCTAACACCGGGGAGCTGTTTTTT
TRBD1 - TRBJ1-1 TRBV7-3 CASSPGGGSTEAFF TGTGCCAGCAGTCCAGGGGGCGGGAGCACTGAAGCTTTCTTT
- - TRBJ1-1 TRBV7-9 CASSLGGWETGTEAFF TGTGCCAGCAGCCTAGGGGGTTGGGAGACGGGCACTGAAGCTTTCTTT
TRBD1 - TRBJ1-5 TRBV10-3 CAISGQGATQPQHF TGTGCCATCAGTGGACAGGGGGCAACTCAGCCCCAGCATTTT
- - TRBJ2-1 TRBV19 CARDYNEQFF TGTGCCAGGGACTACAATGAGCAGTTCTTC
- - TRBJ1-2 TRBV5-6 CASRPPTGALGGGYGYTF TGTGCCAGCAGGCCCCCAACTGGGGCTCTCGGGGGGGGCTATGGCTACACCTTC
- - TRBJ2-7 TRBV18 CASSPGRDEQYF TGTGCCAGCTCACCGGGCCGGGACGAGCAGTACTTC
TRBD1 - TRBJ1-4 TRBV7-9 CASSGGGTGLGKLFF TGTGCCAGCAGCGGAGGAGGGACAGGGTTGGGAAAACTGTTTTTT
- - TRBJ1-3 TRBV2 CASASETGNTIYF TGTGCCAGCGCAAGTGAAACTGGAAACACCATATATTTT